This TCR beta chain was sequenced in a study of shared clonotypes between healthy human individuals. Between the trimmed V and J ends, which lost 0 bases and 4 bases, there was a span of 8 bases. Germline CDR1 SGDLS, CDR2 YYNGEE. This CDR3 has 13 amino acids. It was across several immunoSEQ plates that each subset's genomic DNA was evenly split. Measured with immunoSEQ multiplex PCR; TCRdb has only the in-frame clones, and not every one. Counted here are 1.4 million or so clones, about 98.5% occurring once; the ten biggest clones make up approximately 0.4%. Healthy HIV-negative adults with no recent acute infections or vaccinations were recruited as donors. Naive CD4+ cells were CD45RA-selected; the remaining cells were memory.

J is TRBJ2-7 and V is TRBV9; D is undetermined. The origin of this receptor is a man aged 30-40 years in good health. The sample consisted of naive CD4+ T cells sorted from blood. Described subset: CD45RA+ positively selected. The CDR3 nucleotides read TGTGCCAGCAGCGTAGGAAACGGGTACGAGCAGTACTTC. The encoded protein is CASSVGNGYEQYF.